This T cell receptor (beta chain) emerged from a study of shared T cell receptors in the human thymus listed by TCRdb under 2021. Regarding the research as a whole: The study investigated the way shared, self-reactive T-cell receptor alpha chains are produced in the human thymus.

From cysteine to phenylalanine, the CDR3 is 16 amino acids long. Kept here is only the CDR3 DNA, which spans 48 bases and is read in frame from base 1. The germline V gene (reference sequence) gives CDR1 as LNHDA and CDR2 as SQIVND. Trimming costs V 3 bases and J 0 bases, and their ends lie 12 bases apart. The library was built by means of the immunoSEQ multiplex PCR assay. Drawn from immuneACCESS, this table holds only the in-frame rearrangements with V and J called that TCRdb kept. Clones are partly lost; checked studies trace under half to an unresolved V gene and leave the rest unexplained. This sample gives hundreds of thousands of clones in total; 88% of them show up just once. In total, the top ten clones hold around 0.0099% of the sample. As for this clone: Its antigen remains undetermined. No clone much larger than this one lies a single base away; base qualities are absent.

These data were likewise used in another study, on human thymus T cells. The second study, in turn, reports: Donors were immunologically healthy infants undergoing open corrective cardiac surgery for congenital heart defects in Finland. The thymus tissue came from surgical resects taken out during corrective cardiac surgery. Usage of V and J gene segments appeared to be biased in both the thymic and the peripheral blood repertoires. The related research reported highly overlapping thymic TCR repertoires among unrelated individuals. The study characterized TCR alpha and beta repertoires from roughly eight infant thymus samples and a few related peripheral blood samples. The infant donors were about 7 to 250 days old, and the cohort included six or seven males and two females. After being mechanically released from the tissue, thymocytes were kept at -70 degrees C in pellets of about 9-34 million cells. Genomic DNA was extracted from frozen cell pellets with a QIAsymphony instrument. The immunoSEQ multiplex PCR assay was used to amplify the TCRB and TCRAD loci from a standardized amount of quality-controlled genomic DNA. The V(D)J region was spanned by amplicons of a length sufficient to cover the CDR3 and to identify V and J genes. The amplicons were sequenced on an Illumina platform via the commercial immunoSEQ service. Primer bias and sequencing errors were corrected as previously described, and TCRAD and TCRB were defined on the basis of the IMGT database. immunoSEQ Analyzer 3.0 and VDJTools were used for repertoire analysis, which covered basic statistics, V/J segment usage, diversity estimates, rarefaction and pairwise overlap. Chao1, ChaoE, Efron-Thisted, Shannon and inverse Simpson indices were used to estimate diversity, which was also estimated on datasets down-sampled to the smallest sample. Repertoire overlap used strict matching of CDR3 nucleotide sequence, V gene and J gene, with Jaccard-based multidimensional scaling clustering. On average, thymus samples gave around 810,000 unique TCRB clonotypes, whereas blood samples gave roughly 84,000.

The chain uses TRBV19 and TRBJ2-1, with a tentative D gene TRBD2 over 5 matching bases. Material for sequencing was thymocytes. This sequence originates from a boy younger than two with a congenital heart defect. Donor details come from another sample of the same person, matched by shared clones. The CDR3 corresponds to CASSMHILGSYNEQFF. The bases read TGTGCCAGTAGTATGCATATACTAGGCTCCTACAATGAGCAGTTCTTC.